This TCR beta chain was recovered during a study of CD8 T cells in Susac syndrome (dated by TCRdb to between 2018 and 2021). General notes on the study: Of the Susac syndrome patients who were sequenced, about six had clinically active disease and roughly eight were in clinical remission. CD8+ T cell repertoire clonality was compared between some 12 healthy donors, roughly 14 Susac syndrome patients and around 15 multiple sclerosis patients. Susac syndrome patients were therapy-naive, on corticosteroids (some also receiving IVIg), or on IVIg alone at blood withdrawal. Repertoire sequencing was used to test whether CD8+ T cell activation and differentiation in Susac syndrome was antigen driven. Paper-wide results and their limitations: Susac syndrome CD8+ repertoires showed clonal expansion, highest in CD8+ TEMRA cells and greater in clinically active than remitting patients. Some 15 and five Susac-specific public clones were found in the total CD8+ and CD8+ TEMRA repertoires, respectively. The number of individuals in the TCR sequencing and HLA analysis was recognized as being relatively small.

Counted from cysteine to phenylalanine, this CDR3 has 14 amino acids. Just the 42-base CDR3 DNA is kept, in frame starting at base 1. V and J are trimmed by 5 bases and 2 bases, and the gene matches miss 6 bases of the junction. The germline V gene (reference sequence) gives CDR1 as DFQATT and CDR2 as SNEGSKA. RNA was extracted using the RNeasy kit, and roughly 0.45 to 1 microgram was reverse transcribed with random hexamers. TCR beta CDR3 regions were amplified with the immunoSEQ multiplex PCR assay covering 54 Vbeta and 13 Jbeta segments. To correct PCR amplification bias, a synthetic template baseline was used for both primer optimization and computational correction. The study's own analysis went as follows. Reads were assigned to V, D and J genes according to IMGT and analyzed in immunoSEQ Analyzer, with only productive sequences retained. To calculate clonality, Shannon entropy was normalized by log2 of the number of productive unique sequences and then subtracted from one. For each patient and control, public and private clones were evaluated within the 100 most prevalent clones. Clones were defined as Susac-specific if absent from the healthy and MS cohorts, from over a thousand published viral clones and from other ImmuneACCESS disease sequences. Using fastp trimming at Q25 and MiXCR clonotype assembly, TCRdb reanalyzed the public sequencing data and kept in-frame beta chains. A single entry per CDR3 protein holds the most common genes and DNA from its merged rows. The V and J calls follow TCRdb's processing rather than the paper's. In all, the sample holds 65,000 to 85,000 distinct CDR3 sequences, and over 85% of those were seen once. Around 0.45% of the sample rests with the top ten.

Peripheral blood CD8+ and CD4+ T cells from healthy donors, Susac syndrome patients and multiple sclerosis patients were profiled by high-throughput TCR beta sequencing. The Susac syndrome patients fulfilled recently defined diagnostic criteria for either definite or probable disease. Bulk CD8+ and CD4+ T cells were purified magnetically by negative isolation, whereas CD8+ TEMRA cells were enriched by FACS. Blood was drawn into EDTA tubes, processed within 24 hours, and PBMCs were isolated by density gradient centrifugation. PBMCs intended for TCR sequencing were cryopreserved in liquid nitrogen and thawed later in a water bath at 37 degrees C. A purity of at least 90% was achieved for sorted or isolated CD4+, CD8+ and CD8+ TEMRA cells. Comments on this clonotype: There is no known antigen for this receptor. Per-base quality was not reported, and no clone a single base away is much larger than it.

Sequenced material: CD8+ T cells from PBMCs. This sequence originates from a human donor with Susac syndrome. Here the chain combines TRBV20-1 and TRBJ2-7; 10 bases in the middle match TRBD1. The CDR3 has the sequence CSAWDRGHPYEQYF. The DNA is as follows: TGCAGTGCTTGGGACAGGGGTCATCCCTACGAGCAGTACTTC.